Following are 20 T cell receptor beta chains from one sample sequenced in a study of shared clonotypes between healthy human individuals. This table comes from immunoSEQ multiplex PCR, and its TCRdb copy is limited to in-frame clones, with some not included. Counted here are 2 million to 2.5 million clones, approximately 95% occurring once; the ten biggest clones make up 0.1% to 0.15%. Sequencing was performed on naive CD4+ T cells sorted from blood. The sample's subset: CD45RA+ positively selected. Receptor source: a man younger than 30 in good health.

This clone was counted a single time. The chain links TRBV4-1 to TRBJ1-2, with D possibly being TRBD1 (5 bases). From germline, CDR1 is MGHRA and CDR2 YSYEKL. The CDR3 spans 14 residues. The ends were cut back, 2 bases at V and 5 bases at J, with 12 bases in the middle. CDR3 region: CASSQQGPSYGYTF. DNA of the CDR3: TGCGCCAGCAGCCAACAGGGACCCTCATATGGCTACACCTTC.

As concerns this clone: Other DNA sequences in this sample translate to the same CDR3. This chain joins TRBV19 and TRBJ2-7; D is undetermined. The germline V and J ends were trimmed by 8 bases and 0 bases, with 11 bases remaining between them. This CDR3 region has 13 residues. The germline V gene has CDR1 LNHDA and CDR2 SQIVND (reference sequence). CDR3 residues: CASSPGGSYEQYF. For the CDR3, the DNA is TGTGCCAGTTCTCCGGGTGGCTCCTACGAGCAGTACTTC.

The chain links TRBV5-1 to TRBJ1-4; TRBD1 agrees at 7 bases. V shed 5 bases, J shed 4 bases, and the junction held 5 bases outside the gene matches. From germline, CDR1 is SGHRS and CDR2 YFSETQ. The CDR3 totals 14 residues. The CDR3 protein is CASSTGDSNEKLFF. In DNA, the CDR3 is TGCGCCAGCAGTACAGGGGATAGTAATGAAAAACTGTTTTTT.

The chain employs TRBV30 and TRBJ2-1, with a possible D match to TRBD2 (6 bases). V was trimmed by 2 bases and J by 7 bases, leaving 18 bases between them. CDR3 size: 15 residues. From germline, CDR1 is GTSNPN and CDR2 SVGIG (reference sequence). The CDR3 DNA reads as TGTGCCTGGAGTATCCGGGGGTCGTTTTGGAATGAGCAGTTCTTC. Amino acid sequence: CAWSIRGSFWNEQFF.

The CDR3 nucleotides are TGTGCCAGCAGCGGGAGGAGCTCCTACAATGAGCAGTTCTTC. Its translation: CASSGRSSYNEQFF. V gene TRBV9 combines with J gene TRBJ2-1, with a weak D call TRBD2 (5 bases). The CDR3 contains 14 residues. Germline CDR1 reads SGDLS; CDR2 reads YYNGEE. Trimming left V 3 bases short and J 0 bases short, with 7 bases between.

In nucleotides, the CDR3 is TGTGCCAGCAGCCCCGGACAGGCGAACACCGGGGAGCTGTTTTTT. It translates to CASSPGQANTGELFF. The chain has TRBV4-2 and TRBJ2-2; 7 nucleotides agree with TRBD1. Germline V gene data show CDR1 as LGHNA and CDR2 as YNFKEQ. The V gene end was trimmed by 4 bases and the J gene end by 0 bases; junction bases not matched to a gene: 2. The CDR3 totals 15 residues.

For this clone: At the DNA level, this CDR3 is encoded by other sequences in the same sample as well. The chain employs TRBV28 and TRBJ1-1, with a tentative D call TRBD1 (5 bases). Trimming removed 4 bases from V and 2 bases from J, with 14 bases in between. The CDR3 runs to 15 residues. The germline V gene has CDR1 MDHEN and CDR2 SYDVKM. The CDR3 coding sequence is TGTGCCAGCAGTTCGGCCGGGACGGGAAACACTGAAGCTTTCTTT. This codes for CASSSAGTGNTEAFF.

The chain has TRBV2 and TRBJ2-5; D is possibly TRBD2 (5 bases). V was shortened by 2 bases and J by 3 bases, with 7 bases between the two germline ends. The CDR3 runs 13 residues. Germline lookup yields CDR1 SNHLY and CDR2 FYNNEI. The DNA of the CDR3 is TGTGCCAGCAGTGAACTAGCCAAAGAGACCCAGTACTTC. Translated: CASSELAKETQYF.

The V and J genes are TRBV4-3 and TRBJ1-2, with D uncertain. Germline loops: CDR1 LGHNA, CDR2 YSLEER. V lost 5 bases, J lost 7 bases, and 17 bases lay in between. CDR3 length: 14 residues. The CDR3: CASSSGVTQGGYTF. The CDR3 DNA is TGCGCCAGCAGCTCTGGAGTCACGCAAGGTGGCTACACCTTC.

The chain recombines TRBV7-8 with TRBJ2-5; D is perhaps TRBD1 or TRBD2 (6 bases each). Per the germline V gene, CDR1 is SGHVS and CDR2 is FQNEAQ. Between the trimmed V and J ends, which lost 4 bases and 1 base, there was a span of 13 bases. The CDR3 length is 15 residues. CDR3 sequence: CASSYPGARQETQYF. Written as DNA, the CDR3 is TGTGCCAGCAGCTACCCGGGGGCCCGCCAAGAGACCCAGTACTTC.

The V call is TRBV28, the J call TRBJ2-4; D remains unclear. Germline CDR1 MDHEN, CDR2 SYDVKM. V lost 6 bases and J 0 bases, leaving 12 bases between the germline ends. This CDR3 region has 15 residues. In nucleotides, the CDR3 is TGTGCCAGCAGAGGGCTGAACCTAGCCAAAAACATTCAGTACTTC. Its protein is CASRGLNLAKNIQYF. Looking up the rest from reference TRBV28 and TRBJ2-4 gives the full variable domain: DVKVTQSSRYLVKRTGEKVFLECVQDMDHENMFWYRQDPGLGLRLIYFSYDVKMKEKGDIPEGYSVSREKKERFSLILESASTNQTSMYLCASRGLNLAKNIQYFGAGTRLSVL.

The V and J genes are TRBV9 and TRBJ1-5, with TRBD1 matching 8 bases. CDR1 is SGDLS, CDR2 YYNGEE, per germline. The length of the CDR3 is 14 residues. Losses at the gene ends were 3 bases for V and 6 bases for J; bases not matched to a gene: 5. The CDR3 reads CASSASGGLQPQHF. The CDR3 bases are TGTGCCAGCAGCGCCTCAGGGGGCCTTCAGCCCCAGCATTTT.

This clone came up once. The same CDR3 arises from other DNA sequences in this sample as well. The chain recombines TRBV18 with TRBJ2-5; the D call may be TRBD1 or TRBD2 (5 bases each). There are 13 residues in the CDR3. The V and J ends lost 0 bases and 4 bases respectively, with 6 bases between them. Germline assignment: CDR1 KGHSH and CDR2 LQKENI. CDR3 in DNA: TGTGCCAGCTCACCACCGGGGGTAGAGACCCAGTACTTC. Its protein is CASSPPGVETQYF.

This chain connects TRBV10-3 to TRBJ2-3; D possibly corresponds to TRBD1 (7 bases). Germline CDR1 reads ENHRY; CDR2 reads SYGVKD. V lost 6 bases and J lost 1, with 17 bases in between. This CDR3 contains 16 residues. In DNA, the CDR3 is TGTGCCATCAGCGCCTCGGAGGGGGCCCGCACAGATACGCAGTATTTT. Its protein is CAISASEGARTDTQYF.

The CDR3 sequence is CAWSLAGGGINIQYF. The CDR3 DNA reads as TGTGCCTGGAGTTTAGCGGGAGGAGGAATAAACATTCAGTACTTC. The rearrangement uses TRBV30 and TRBJ2-4; 10 nucleotides align to TRBD2. Germline assignment: CDR1 GTSNPN and CDR2 SVGIG (reference sequence). This CDR3 is built from 15 residues. The J segment lost 6 bases and the V segment lost 2 bases, leaving 7 bases of the junction unmatched.

This clone was observed a single time. This chain links TRBV25-1 with TRBJ1-4, with 10 bases aligning to TRBD1. There are 16 residues in the CDR3. The germline CDR1 and CDR2 sequences are MGHDK and SYGVNS. V shed 6 bases and J 7 bases; nucleotides not matched to a gene: 11. As DNA, the CDR3 is TGTGCCAGCAGCGATCCAGGACAGGGGGTAGTTGAAAAACTGTTTTTT. Translated, it gives CASSDPGQGVVEKLFF.

The V gene is TRBV18, the J gene TRBJ1-4, with 7 bases lining up with TRBD1. The V segment lost 5 bases and the J segment 6 bases; nucleotides outside the gene matches: 3. Germline assignment: CDR1 KGHSH and CDR2 LQKENI. The CDR3 extends over 13 amino acids. In nucleotides, the CDR3 is TGTGCCAGCTCAGTAGGGGGCTATGAAAAACTGTTTTTT. Its protein is CASSVGGYEKLFF.

V is TRBV4-1 and J is TRBJ2-1, with TRBD2 matching 11 bases. The V gene end was trimmed by 0 bases and the J gene end by 8 bases; junction bases not matched to a gene: 3. In germline, CDR1 is MGHRA, CDR2 YSYEKL. The CDR3 covers 15 residues. The CDR3 loop is CASSQELAGVYEQFF. CDR3 in DNA: TGCGCCAGCAGCCAAGAACTAGCGGGAGTATATGAGCAGTTCTTC.

This clone was recorded only once. The same CDR3 is also encoded by other DNA sequences in this sample. The chain employs TRBV7-2 and TRBJ2-5, with TRBD2 as a possible D gene (5 bases). The CDR3 spans 14 residues. Trimming removed 5 bases at V and 5 bases at J, with 15 bases between. The germline V gene encodes CDR1 SGHTA and CDR2 FQGNSA. CDR3 sequence: CASSPSGRGETQYF. The CDR3 DNA is TGTGCCAGCAGCCCCAGCGGACGTGGGGAGACCCAGTACTTC.

This rearrangement joins TRBV7-2 to TRBJ2-5; D gene ambiguous. The CDR3 runs to 15 residues. Germline V gene sequence: CDR1 SGHTA, CDR2 FQGNSA. V was trimmed by 1 base and J by 1 base, leaving 10 bases between them. The CDR3 sequence is CASSLVPSSQETQYF. CDR3 coding DNA: TGTGCCAGCAGCTTAGTCCCCTCCTCCCAAGAGACCCAGTACTTC.